The present entry profiles one T cell receptor (beta chain) with its context. Distinct nucleotide sequences in the sample also encode this CDR3. This table comes from immunoSEQ multiplex PCR, and its TCRdb copy is limited to in-frame clones, with some not included. The sample includes fewer than 65,000 clones, roughly 94% seen only once; the top ten take approximately 0.31%. The CDR3 runs 15 residues. Germline trimming cut 2 bases from V and 5 bases from J; bases unmatched to any gene: 5. CDR1 is SGHNT and CDR2 is YYREEE in the germline V gene (reference sequence). These data originate in a study of T cell changes during pregnancy in multiple sclerosis.

The material sequenced was CD4+ T cells from peripheral blood mononuclear cells, taken in the third trimester of pregnancy. The TCR originated in a female donor with multiple sclerosis, enrolled in a pregnancy study. The rearrangement links TRBV5-4 to TRBJ2-5, with TRBD2 matching over 11 bases. CDR3 coding DNA: TGTGCCAGCAGCTTTAGCGGGGGGGCTGGGGAGACCCAGTACTTC. Its translation: CASSFSGGAGETQYF.